This T cell receptor beta chain was recovered during a study of response to subunit inactivated influenza vaccine. Whole-study findings and limits: The authors put forward the suggestion that each seasonal influenza vaccination may bring in only a limited number of new T cells.

Concerning this clonotype itself: Its specificity is not known.

The germline CDR1 and CDR2 sequences are MGHDK and SYGVNS. The CDR3 is 13 residues long. V was clipped by 10 bases and J by 8 bases; unmatched bases: 9. TCRdb used MiXCR to reprocess the RT-PCR reads, holding one entry per CDR3 protein. The repertoire holds about 530,000 distinct CDR3 sequences, with approximately 12% as singletons. V usage is TRBV25-1 and J usage is TRBJ2-1, with 9 bases matching TRBD1. Sequencing used PBMCs from blood, obtained 45 days after vaccination. The sequence came from a man in his forties or fifties who received an inactivated influenza vaccine. CDR3 DNA sequence: TGTGCCACTAAGACAGGGGGTAGCGATGAGCAGTTCTTC. This encodes CATKTGGSDEQFF. The complete variable domain, with remaining parts taken from reference TRBV25-1 and TRBJ2-1, reads EADIYQTPRYLVIGTGKKITLECSQTMGHDKMYWYQQDPGMELHLIHYSYGVNSTEKGDLSSESTVSRIRTEHFPLTLESARPSHTSQYLCATKTGGSDEQFFGPGTRLTVL.